The T cell receptor (beta chain) described here comes from a study of blood T cells in healthy people across ages. Concerning this clonotype itself: Its antigen is unidentified.

Points from the study as a whole: Donor CMV status, an unknown factor, possibly confounded changes in expanded clonotypes.

A second about 6 to 12 cycle PCR used barcoded and J-beta primers. From the 5' RACE reads, TCRdb called clonotypes with MiXCR, one entry per CDR3 protein. Of roughly 800,000 distinct CDR3 sequences listed, roughly 50% are singletons. Each sample had at least 6.5 million PBMCs isolated. From germline, CDR1 is SEHNR and CDR2 FQNEAQ (reference sequence). The germline V and J ends were trimmed by 11 bases and 0 bases, with 10 bases remaining between them. CDR3 length: 13 amino acids. The receptor was isolated from a man older than 75 in good health. What was sequenced was blood. This chain links TRBV7-9 with TRBJ1-4; D is possibly TRBD1 (5 bases). CDR3: CALAGSTNEKLFF. CDR3 bases: TGTGCCCTTGCAGGGTCAACTAATGAAAAACTGTTTTTT. Full variable domain (missing parts from reference TRBV7-9 and TRBJ1-4): DTGVSQNPRHKITKRGQNVTFRCDPISEHNRLYWYRQTLGQGPEFLTYFQNEAQLEKSRLLSDRFSAERPKGSFSTLEIQRTEQGDSAMYLCALAGSTNEKLFFGSGTQLSVL.